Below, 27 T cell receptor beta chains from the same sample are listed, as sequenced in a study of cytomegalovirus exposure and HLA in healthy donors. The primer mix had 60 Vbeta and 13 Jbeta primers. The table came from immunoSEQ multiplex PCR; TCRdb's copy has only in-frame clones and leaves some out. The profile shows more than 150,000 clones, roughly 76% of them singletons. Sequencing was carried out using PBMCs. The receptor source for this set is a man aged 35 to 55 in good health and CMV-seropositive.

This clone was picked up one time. This CDR3 is CASSLGPGTGTLSNQPQHF. For the CDR3, the DNA is TGTGCCAGCAGTTTGGGTCCCGGGACAGGGACCCTAAGCAATCAGCCCCAGCATTTT. This rearrangement joins TRBV28 to TRBJ1-5; TRBD1 agrees at 9 bases. The ends lost 3 bases at V and 1 base at J; junction bases unmatched: 13. CDR1 is MDHEN, CDR2 SYDVKM, per germline. This CDR3 is 19 amino acids long.

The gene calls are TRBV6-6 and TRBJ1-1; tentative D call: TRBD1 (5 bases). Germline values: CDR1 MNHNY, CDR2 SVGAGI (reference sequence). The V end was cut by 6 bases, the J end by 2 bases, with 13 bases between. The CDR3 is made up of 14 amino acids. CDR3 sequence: CASRPGHRNTEAFF. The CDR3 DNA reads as TGTGCCAGCAGGCCCGGACATCGAAACACTGAAGCTTTCTTT.

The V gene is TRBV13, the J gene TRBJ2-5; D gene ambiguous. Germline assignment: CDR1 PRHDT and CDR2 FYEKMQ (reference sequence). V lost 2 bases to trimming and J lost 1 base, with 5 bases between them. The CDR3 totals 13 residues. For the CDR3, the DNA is TGTGCCAGCAGCTTAAACTTCCAAGAGACCCAGTACTTC. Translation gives CASSLNFQETQYF.

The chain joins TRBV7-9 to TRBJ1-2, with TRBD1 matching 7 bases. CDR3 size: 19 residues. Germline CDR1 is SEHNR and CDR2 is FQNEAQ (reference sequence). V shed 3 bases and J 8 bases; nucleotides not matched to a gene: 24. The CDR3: CASSFDTPGTATLRIGYTF. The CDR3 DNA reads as TGTGCCAGCAGCTTCGATACACCCGGGACAGCGACCCTAAGGATCGGCTACACCTTC.

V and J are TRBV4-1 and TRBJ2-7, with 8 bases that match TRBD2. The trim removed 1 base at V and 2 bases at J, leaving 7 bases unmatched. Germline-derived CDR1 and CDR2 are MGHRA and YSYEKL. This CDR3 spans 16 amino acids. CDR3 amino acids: CASSQALAGATYEQYF. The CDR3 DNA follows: TGCGCCAGCAGCCAAGCTCTAGCGGGCGCCACCTACGAGCAGTACTTC.

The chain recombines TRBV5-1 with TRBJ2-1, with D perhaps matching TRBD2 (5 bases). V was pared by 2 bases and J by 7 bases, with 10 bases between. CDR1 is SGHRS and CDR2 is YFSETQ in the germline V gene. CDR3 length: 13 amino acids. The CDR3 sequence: CASSLGLWNEQFF. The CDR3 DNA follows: TGCGCCAGCAGCTTAGGACTCTGGAATGAGCAGTTCTTC.

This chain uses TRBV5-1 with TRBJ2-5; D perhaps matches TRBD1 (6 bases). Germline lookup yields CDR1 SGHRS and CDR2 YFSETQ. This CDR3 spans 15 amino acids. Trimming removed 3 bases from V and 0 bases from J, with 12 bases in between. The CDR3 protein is CASSSTGNNQETQYF. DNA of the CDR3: TGCGCCAGCAGCTCCACAGGGAACAACCAAGAGACCCAGTACTTC.

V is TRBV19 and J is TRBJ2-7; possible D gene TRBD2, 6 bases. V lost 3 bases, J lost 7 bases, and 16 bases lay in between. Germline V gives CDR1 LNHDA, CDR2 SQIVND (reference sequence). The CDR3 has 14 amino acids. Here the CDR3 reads CASSIGTLPNEQYF. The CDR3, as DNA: TGTGCCAGTAGTATCGGGACTCTTCCAAATGAGCAGTACTTC.

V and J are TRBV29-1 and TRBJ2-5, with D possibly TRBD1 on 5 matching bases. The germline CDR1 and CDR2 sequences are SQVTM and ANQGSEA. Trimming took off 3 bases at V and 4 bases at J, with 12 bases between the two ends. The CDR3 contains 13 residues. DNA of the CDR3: TGCAGCGTTGACAGGGTGCGAGGAGAGACCCAGTACTTC. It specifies CSVDRVRGETQYF.

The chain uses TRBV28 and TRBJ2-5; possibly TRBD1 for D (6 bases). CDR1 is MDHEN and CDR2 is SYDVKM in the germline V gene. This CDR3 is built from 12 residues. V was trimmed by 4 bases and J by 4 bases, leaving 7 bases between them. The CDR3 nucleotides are TGTGCCAGCAGTTCAGGGGCAGAGACCCAGTACTTC. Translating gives CASSSGAETQYF.

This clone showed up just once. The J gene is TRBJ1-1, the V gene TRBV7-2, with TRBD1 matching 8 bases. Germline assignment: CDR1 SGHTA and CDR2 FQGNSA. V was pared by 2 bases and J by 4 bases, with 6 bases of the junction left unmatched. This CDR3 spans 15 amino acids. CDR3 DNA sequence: TGTGCCAGCAGCTTACCGACAGGGGTGGCCACTGAAGCTTTCTTT. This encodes CASSLPTGVATEAFF.

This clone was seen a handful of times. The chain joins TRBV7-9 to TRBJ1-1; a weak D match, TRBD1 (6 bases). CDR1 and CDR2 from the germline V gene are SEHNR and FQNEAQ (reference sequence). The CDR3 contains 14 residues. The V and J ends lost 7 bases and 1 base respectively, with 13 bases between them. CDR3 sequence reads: CASTPQGTNTEAFF. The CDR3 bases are TGTGCCAGCACCCCACAGGGAACGAACACTGAAGCTTTCTTT.

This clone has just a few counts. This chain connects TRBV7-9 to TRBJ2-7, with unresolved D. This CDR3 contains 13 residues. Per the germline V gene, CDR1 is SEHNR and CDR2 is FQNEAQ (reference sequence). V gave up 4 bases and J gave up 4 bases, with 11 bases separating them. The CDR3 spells CASSYSGSYEQYF. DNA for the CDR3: TGTGCCAGCAGCTACTCCGGGTCTTACGAGCAGTACTTC. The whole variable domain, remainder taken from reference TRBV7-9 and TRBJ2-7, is DTGVSQNPRHKITKRGQNVTFRCDPISEHNRLYWYRQTLGQGPEFLTYFQNEAQLEKSRLLSDRFSAERPKGSFSTLEIQRTEQGDSAMYLCASSYSGSYEQYFGPGTRLTVT.

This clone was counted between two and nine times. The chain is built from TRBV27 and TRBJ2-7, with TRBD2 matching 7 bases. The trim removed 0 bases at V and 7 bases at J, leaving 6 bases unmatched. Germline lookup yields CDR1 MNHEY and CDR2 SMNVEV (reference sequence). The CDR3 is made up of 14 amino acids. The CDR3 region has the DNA TGTGCCAGCAGTTTATCGGGTACCGGGAGGGAGCAGTACTTC. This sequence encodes CASSLSGTGREQYF.

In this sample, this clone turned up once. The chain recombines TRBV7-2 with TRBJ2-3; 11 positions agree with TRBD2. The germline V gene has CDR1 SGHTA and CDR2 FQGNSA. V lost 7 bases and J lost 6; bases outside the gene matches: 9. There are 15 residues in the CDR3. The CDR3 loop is CASTLAGGLFDTQYF. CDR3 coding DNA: TGTGCCAGCACCCTAGCGGGGGGATTGTTCGATACGCAGTATTTT. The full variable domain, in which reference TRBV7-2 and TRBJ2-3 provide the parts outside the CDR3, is GAGVSQSPSNKVTEKGKDVELRCDPISGHTALYWYRQSLGQGLEFLIYFQGNSAPDKSGLPSDRFSAERTGGSVSTLTIQRTQQEDSAVYLCASTLAGGLFDTQYFGPGTRLTVL.

The CDR3 DNA follows: TGTGCCAGCAGTGAATTTCTGAGCCAAGAGACCCAGTACTTC. As protein: CASSEFLSQETQYF. The chain links TRBV25-1 to TRBJ2-5; D gene uncertain. Germline V gene lookup returns CDR1 MGHDK and CDR2 SYGVNS. The V gene lost 1 base and the J gene lost 1 base, with 7 bases spanning the gap. CDR3 length: 14 residues. The full variable domain, in which reference TRBV25-1 and TRBJ2-5 provide the parts outside the CDR3, is EADIYQTPRYLVIGTGKKITLECSQTMGHDKMYWYQQDPGMELHLIHYSYGVNSTEKGDLSSESTVSRIRTEHFPLTLESARPSHTSQYLCASSEFLSQETQYFGPGTRLLVL.

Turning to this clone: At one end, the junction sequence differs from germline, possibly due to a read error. The CDR3 coding sequence is TGTTCCAGCAGCTCAGGACAGGGGGTGGTAAACGAGCAGTACTTC. Encoded protein: CSSSSGQGVVNEQYF. V gene TRBV7-9 combines with J gene TRBJ2-7; 10 bases match TRBD1. The V gene's germline CDR1 is SEHNR and CDR2 FQNEAQ (reference sequence). The CDR3 has 15 residues.

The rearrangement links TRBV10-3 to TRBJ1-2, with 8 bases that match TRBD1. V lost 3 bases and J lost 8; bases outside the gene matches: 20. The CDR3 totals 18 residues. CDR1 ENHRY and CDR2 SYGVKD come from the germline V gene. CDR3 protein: CAISDLLRQGAALEGYTF. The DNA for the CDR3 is TGTGCCATCAGTGACCTATTAAGGCAGGGGGCCGCTTTGGAAGGCTACACCTTC.

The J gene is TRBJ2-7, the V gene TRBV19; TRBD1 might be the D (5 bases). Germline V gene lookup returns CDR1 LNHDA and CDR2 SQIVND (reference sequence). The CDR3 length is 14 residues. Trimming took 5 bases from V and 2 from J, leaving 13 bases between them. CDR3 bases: TGTGCCAGTAGTCCCGCTGACAGAGCCTACGAGCAGTACTTC. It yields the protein CASSPADRAYEQYF.

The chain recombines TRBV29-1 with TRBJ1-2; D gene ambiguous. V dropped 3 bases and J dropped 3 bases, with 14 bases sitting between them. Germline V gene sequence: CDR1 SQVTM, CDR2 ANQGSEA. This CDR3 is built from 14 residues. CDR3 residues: CSVDLGESHYGYTF. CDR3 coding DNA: TGCAGCGTTGATCTCGGTGAGTCGCACTATGGCTACACCTTC.

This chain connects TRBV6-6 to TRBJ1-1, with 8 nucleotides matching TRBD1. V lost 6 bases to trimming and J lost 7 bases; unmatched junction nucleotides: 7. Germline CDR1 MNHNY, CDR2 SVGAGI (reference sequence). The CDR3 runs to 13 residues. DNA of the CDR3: TGTGCCAGCAGGGCGGGGACAGGTGTTGAAGCTTTCTTT. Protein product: CASRAGTGVEAFF.

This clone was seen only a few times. The CDR3 sequence: CASSGTGGEGYTF. The CDR3 DNA reads TGTGCCAGCAGTGGTACAGGGGGCGAGGGCTACACCTTC. The rearrangement joins TRBV25-1 to TRBJ1-2, with 9 bases that match TRBD1. V gave up 4 bases and J gave up 8 bases; unmatched junction bases: 5. Germline values: CDR1 MGHDK, CDR2 SYGVNS. The CDR3 has 13 residues.

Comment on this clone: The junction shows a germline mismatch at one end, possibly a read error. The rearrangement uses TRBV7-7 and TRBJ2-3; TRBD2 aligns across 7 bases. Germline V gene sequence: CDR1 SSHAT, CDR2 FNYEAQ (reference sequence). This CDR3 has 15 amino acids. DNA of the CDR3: TGTGCTAGCAGCTTTCACGGGGGGAGCACAGATACGCAGTATTTT. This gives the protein CASSFHGGSTDTQYF.

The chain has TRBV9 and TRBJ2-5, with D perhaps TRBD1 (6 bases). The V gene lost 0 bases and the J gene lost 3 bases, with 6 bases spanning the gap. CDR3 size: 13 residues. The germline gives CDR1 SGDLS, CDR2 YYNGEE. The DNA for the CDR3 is TGTGCCAGCAGCGTAGACAGGGAAGAGACCCAGTACTTC. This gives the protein CASSVDREETQYF.

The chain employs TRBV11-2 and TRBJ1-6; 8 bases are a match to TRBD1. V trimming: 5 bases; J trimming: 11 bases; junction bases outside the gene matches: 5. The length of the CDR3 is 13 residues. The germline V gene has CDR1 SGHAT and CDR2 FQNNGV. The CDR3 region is CASSQDRGAPLHF. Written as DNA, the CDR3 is TGTGCCAGCAGCCAAGACAGGGGAGCACCCCTCCACTTT. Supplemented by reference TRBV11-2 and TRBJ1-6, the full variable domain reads EAGVAQSPRYKIIEKRQSVAFWCNPISGHATLYWYQQILGQGPKLLIQFQNNGVVDDSQLPKDRFSAERLKGVDSTLKIQPAKLEDSAVYLCASSQDRGAPLHFGNGTRLTVT.

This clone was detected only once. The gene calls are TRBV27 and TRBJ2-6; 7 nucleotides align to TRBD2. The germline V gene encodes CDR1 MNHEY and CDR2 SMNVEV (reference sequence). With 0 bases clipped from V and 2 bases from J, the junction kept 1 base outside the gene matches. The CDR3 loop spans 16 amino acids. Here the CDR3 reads CASSLSAGAGANVLTF. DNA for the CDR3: TGTGCCAGCAGTTTATCGGCGGGGGCTGGGGCCAACGTCCTGACTTTC.

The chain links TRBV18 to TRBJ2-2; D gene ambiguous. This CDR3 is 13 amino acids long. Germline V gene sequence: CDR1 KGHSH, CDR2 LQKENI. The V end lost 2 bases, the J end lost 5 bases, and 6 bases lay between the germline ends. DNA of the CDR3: TGTGCCAGCTCACCAGTAGAGACCGGGGAGCTGTTTTTT. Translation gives CASSPVETGELFF.